The T cell receptor beta chain under discussion was sequenced for a study of cytotoxic CD8 clonotypes in ibrutinib-treated CLL. Details on this clone: The target antigen is unknown.

General study results and limits: Sampling schedules were unmatched across sustained-remission and progressing patients.

Profiling relied on immunoSEQ multiplex PCR, and the TCRdb table lists in-frame clones only, not all of them. This repertoire shows 250,000 to 350,000 clones, 65% to 85% found once; its top ten account for roughly 5%. This CDR3 comprises 18 residues. The ends lost 0 bases at V and 1 base at J; junction bases unmatched: 9. Germline CDR1 and CDR2: MGHRA and YSYEKL. The TCR was taken from a human donor with chronic lymphocytic leukemia. Source: PBMCs, taken at disease progression, from a patient treated with ibrutinib. The chain combines TRBV4-1 with TRBJ2-3; 8 nucleotides line up with TRBD2. CDR3 coding DNA: TGCGCCAGCAGCCAAGAAGCGGGAGACTTCATTGGCACAGATACGCAGTATTTT. Residues: CASSQEAGDFIGTDTQYF.